Listed below are T cell receptor beta chains from one sample, sequenced in a study of somatic mutations in cytotoxic T cells in rheumatoid arthritis. Using immunoSEQ multiplex PCR, the repertoire was profiled, and TCRdb retains in-frame clones only, with some absent. The sample contains more than 15,000 clones, around 80% of which appear only once. The specimen sequenced was CD8+ T cells sorted from blood. Every receptor here comes from an adult with rheumatoid arthritis. CDR3s include the opening cysteine and the closing phenylalanine or tryptophan. D genes are given only for firm matches. Clone size appears in some rows only: once, few, many, or a class for an expanded clone.

cdr3_nt cdr3_aa v_call clone_size d_call j_call
TGTGCCAGCAGCCCCGGACTAGCGGGGGGGCTTTATTTT CASSPGLAGGLYF TRBV7-9 NA TRBD2 TRBJ2-3
TGCGCCAGCAGCTTATATGAACGCCAGCCCTCCTACGAGCAGTACTTC CASSLYERQPSYEQYF TRBV5-1 NA NA TRBJ2-7
TGCAGCGTTGTACGGGACAGGGCCTATGGCTACACCTTC CSVVRDRAYGYTF TRBV29-1 NA TRBD1 TRBJ1-2
TGTGCCAGCAGTCCAACCTTCAGCAATCAGCCCCAGCATTTT CASSPTFSNQPQHF TRBV7-9 NA NA TRBJ1-5
TGCGCCAGCAGCCAGAGGACAGGGTCCACTGAAGCTTTCTTT CASSQRTGSTEAFF TRBV4-1 few TRBD1 TRBJ1-1
TGTGCCAGCAGCTTCCGGCCCATGCCAGCCTACGAGCAGTACTTC CASSFRPMPAYEQYF TRBV6-5 few NA TRBJ2-7
TGTGCCAGCAGGCGTTCACAGGGGGAAGCTTTCTTT CASRRSQGEAFF TRBV25-1 NA TRBD1 TRBJ1-1
TGTGCCAGCAGCTTAGGTGGCAGGTCTTATCAGCCCCAGCATTTT CASSLGGRSYQPQHF TRBV7-8 NA NA TRBJ1-5
TGTGCCAGCAGCGCACGGGACGGCCCTAGCACAGATACGCAGTATTTT CASSARDGPSTDTQYF TRBV13 NA NA TRBJ2-3
TGCGCGTTCGGAACTGAAGCTTTCTTT CAFGTEAFF TRBV20-1 NA NA TRBJ1-1
TGTGCCTGGAGTCCTTCGGACAACCTCGAGCAGTACTTC CAWSPSDNLEQYF TRBV30 NA NA TRBJ2-7
TGTGCCAGCAGTTTCTATTTGGGTAGCGGGCAAGAGACCCAGTACTTC CASSFYLGSGQETQYF TRBV28 NA TRBD2 TRBJ2-5
TGCGCCAGCAGCTTGCACAATCCAGGGACAGCGATGAACACTGAAGCTTTCTTT CASSLHNPGTAMNTEAFF TRBV5-1 NA TRBD1 TRBJ1-1
TGTGCCAGCAGCCCAGTAGCGGGGGCGATGGAGAATGAGCAGTTCTTC CASSPVAGAMENEQFF TRBV9 NA TRBD2 TRBJ2-1
TGTGCCAGCCGTCTTGCGGCCAGGGCTTACGAGCAGTACTTC CASRLAARAYEQYF TRBV27 few NA TRBJ2-7
TGCAGCGTTGAAAGTGCGAATGGGCAGTTCTTC CSVESANGQFF TRBV29-1 NA NA TRBJ2-1
TGTGCCAGCAGTTCGGGCAGGGCGGAGGTTAGGTTAGAAAAACTGTTTTTT CASSSGRAEVRLEKLFF TRBV27 NA NA TRBJ1-4
TGTGCCAGCAGCTTAGGCAGGGGCGGCTACACCTTC CASSLGRGGYTF TRBV13 NA NA TRBJ1-2
TGTGCCAGCAGTAATCCAACAGGGGGCGTATACGAGCAGTACTTC CASSNPTGGVYEQYF TRBV7-9 NA TRBD1 TRBJ2-7
TGCAGCGTGGAAAGACAGGGTAGGGGTTACGAGCAGTACTTC CSVERQGRGYEQYF TRBV29-1 NA TRBD1 TRBJ2-7
TGTGCCAGCGGGCAGGGGGGTGATGAGCAGTTCTTC CASGQGGDEQFF TRBV9 few NA TRBJ2-1
TGTGCCAGCAGCTTAGAGCTACAGGCTAACTATGGCTACACCTTC CASSLELQANYGYTF TRBV11-3 once NA TRBJ1-2
TGCAGTGCTAGGGACACCTATGGCTACACCTTC CSARDTYGYTF TRBV20-1 NA NA TRBJ1-2
TGTGCCAGCGCGGGGCCCAATTCACCCCTCCACTTT CASAGPNSPLHF TRBV7-9 few NA TRBJ1-6
TGTGCCAGCACAGACAGCTATGGCTACACCTTC CASTDSYGYTF TRBV7-9 NA NA TRBJ1-2
TGTGCCAGTATTGGGGGAAACACTGAAGCTTTCTTT CASIGGNTEAFF TRBV19 few NA TRBJ1-1
TGTGCCCGCCCCGGGACAGCCACCTACGAGCAGTACTTC CARPGTATYEQYF TRBV11-1 NA TRBD1 TRBJ2-7
TGTGCCAGCACCCTAGGTTGGGGGCAGGGGATACGCTCCTACGAGCAGTACTTC CASTLGWGQGIRSYEQYF TRBV11-2 NA NA TRBJ2-7
TGTGCCAGCGGGCCGGGACAGGGAGGGCTCGAGCAGTACTTC CASGPGQGGLEQYF TRBV6-1 medium-sized TRBD1 TRBJ2-7
TGTGCCAGCAGTTTTGGGGACAATCAGCCCCAGCATTTT CASSFGDNQPQHF TRBV27 few NA TRBJ1-5
TGTGCCAGCAGCCATAGCGGGGGGGCGATAGATACGCAGTATTTT CASSHSGGAIDTQYF TRBV7-2 NA TRBD2 TRBJ2-3